This TCR beta chain emerged from a study of cytomegalovirus exposure and HLA in healthy donors. Whole-study results and caveats: A reported reduction in N-insertions relative to the roughly 610-donor mean was seen in an Asian-associated ancestry cluster in a later analysis. A later analysis showed HLA-associated TCR beta chains outstripping equally common others in clonal expansion.

A note on this clone: Its antigen is unidentified.

The CDR3 runs to 15 residues. From germline, CDR1 is SGDLS and CDR2 YYNGEE. Trimming at V came to 0 bases and at J to 6 bases, leaving 5 bases not matched to a gene. PCR amplification relied on 60 Vbeta primers (plus 13 Jbeta primers). The repertoire was sequenced with immunoSEQ multiplex PCR; TCRdb's copy has only in-frame clones and lacks some. The repertoire holds around 140,000 clones, with roughly 10% as singletons. V and J are TRBV9 and TRBJ1-5, with TRBD1 identical over 8 bases. Sequenced material: PBMCs. The clonotype originates from a man aged 45-60 years in good health and CMV-seronegative. The CDR3 sequence is CASSVEPGGGQPQHF. CDR3 DNA: TGTGCCAGCAGCGTAGAGCCAGGGGGCGGTCAGCCCCAGCATTTT. Combining the CDR3 with reference TRBV9 and TRBJ1-5 gives the whole variable domain DSGVTQTPKHLITATGQRVTLRCSPRSGDLSVYWYQQSLDQGLQFLIQYYNGEERAKGNILERFSAQQFPDLHSELNLSSLELGDSALYFCASSVEPGGGQPQHFGDGTRLSIL.